Here is one T cell receptor beta chain with its context. This sample was included in a study of blood T cell repertoires in COVID-19. About the research overall: Samples of COVID-19 (acute and convalescent) were obtained from the United States, Italy and Spain. The cDNA or gDNA used as material had been derived from T cells, B-cell-depleted T cells, or PBMCs.

V gave up 4 bases and J gave up 2 bases, with 20 bases separating them. Germline V gene sequence: CDR1 SGHVS, CDR2 FNYEAQ. The length of the CDR3 is 17 residues. As handled by the study authors: How many nucleated cells were present was estimated from reference gene primer amplification. Repertoires were generated with immunoSEQ multiplex PCR, while TCRdb's copy carries only in-frame clones and drops some. V and J calls and clone size are those listed in that table; D and trimming were worked out from the DNA. The sample contains approximately 29,000 clones, approximately 85% of which appear only once.

This TCR was sampled from a woman between 55 and 75 years old with active COVID-19. The chain couples TRBV7-6 to TRBJ1-2; D gene uncertain. Input material: peripheral blood. The CDR3 is CASSSEPNFGGNYGYTF. In DNA form, the CDR3 reads TGTGCCAGCAGCTCCGAACCAAACTTCGGCGGGAACTATGGCTACACCTTC.